The following is a TCR beta chain sequence with its context. In its sample, this clonotype was seen a few times. Its antigen specificity is not known. No qualities accompany the bases; no much larger clone lies one base away. The sample originates from a study of identical twins (dated by TCRdb to 2015 to 2016). General notes on the study: TCR alpha and beta repertoires from monozygotic twins, unrelated adults of various ages and cord blood were deep-sequenced to test whether fetal clonotypes persist. To rule out contamination, the twin experiments were replicated at different times with different library preparation protocols. What the authors observed across the whole study: Out-of-frame TCR alpha sharing in monozygotic twins was systematically underestimated by recombination models, whereas sharing between unrelated individuals was in agreement with the recombination models. Because the same donors could not be followed over many years, conclusions were based on cross-sectional statistical analysis. Out-of-frame TCR alpha sequences shared between twins showed an excess of low generation-probability sequences compared with coincidental sharing between unrelated individuals. Abundant cord blood beta clonotypes had fewer insertions, young adult naive repertoires showed a similar but weaker trend, and memory repertoires showed no such trend. Invariant T cells such as MAIT and iNKT could partly confound zero-insertion analyses, though diverse VJ usage argued against this for most clonotypes. Excess twin sharing in beta out-of-frame sequences was weaker because fewer shared sequences lowered the signal-to-noise ratio.

Every donor in the study was a healthy Caucasian. Using Miltenyi CD45RO+ enrichment and human naive T-cell isolation kits, memory (CD45RO+) and naive T cells were isolated from PBMC. Receptor amplification or capture employed 5' RACE. The run used an Illumina HiSeq 2000. A universal primer binding site was added through template switching, and the final cDNA carried a unique molecular identifier so that TCR cDNA molecules could be counted accurately. Specific primers in the conserved constant-segment region were used to synthesize first-strand cDNA for the TCR alpha and beta chains. Each cDNA library was double barcoded, with a SMART-Mk sample barcode plus Illumina barcodes, to control for contamination. Two successive PCR steps introduced TruSeq adapter sequences along with Illumina sample barcodes. The Illumina HiSeq platform was used with custom primers to sequence TCR alpha and beta cDNA libraries. The original pipeline was this. Raw reads were processed with MiGEC to extract unique molecular identifiers, and MiXCR was used to determine CDR3 positions. For each individual, recombination models were inferred using an EM algorithm with the repgenHMM and IGoR tools. The tcR package in R was used for shared clonotype analysis, with sharing normalized by the product of cloneset sizes. Out-of-frame nonproductive sequences were analyzed to study raw recombination free of thymic and clonal selection effects. TCRdb took the public reads, trimmed them with fastp at Q25, ran MiXCR for clone calling and kept in-frame beta chains. Rows merge per CDR3 protein into single entries with the most common DNA and genes. For this entry, the V and J calls and clone size follow TCRdb and not the study's own pipeline. The sample table shows roughly 150,000 distinct CDR3 sequences, and around 3.5% are seen once. The top ten constitute around 8.1% of the sample.

CDR1 and CDR2 are drawn from the germline V gene: LGHNA, YNFKEQ. After removal of 0 bases from V and 0 bases from J, the junction retains 9 bases not matched to a gene. Its CDR3 holds 18 amino acids, cysteine through phenylalanine. This entry keeps only the CDR3 DNA: 54 bases, framed from base 1. This chain is built from TRBV4-2 and TRBJ2-7, with 9 bases in between that match TRBD2. This TCR was sampled from a man aged 18 to 35 in good health. Sequencing was carried out using memory T cells sorted from blood. Interpreted using the paper, the cell subset or site label stands for: CD45RO+ enriched T cells. The DNA sequence is as follows: TGTGCCAGCAGCCAAGATCCCCCCAAGACTAGCGGCTCCTACGAGCAGTACTTC. It codes for CASSQDPPKTSGSYEQYF.